This T cell receptor beta chain derives from a study of identical twins. From the 5' RACE reads, TCRdb called clonotypes with MiXCR, one entry per CDR3 protein. The sample has about 520,000 distinct CDR3 sequences; less than 25% are singletons. This clonotype was counted ten times or more. Its antigen remains unknown. Study-level results: Cross-sectional statistical analysis was relied on for the conclusions, without the same donors being followed.

The V gene end was trimmed by 3 bases and the J gene end by 1 base; junction bases not matched to a gene: 5. The germline V gene has CDR1 KGHDR and CDR2 SFDVKD. This CDR3 contains 16 residues. The same sample was also studied in work on T cells expressing NK-cell markers.

This chain uses TRBV24-1 with TRBJ2-3; the match to TRBD1 covers 8 bases. The clonotype originates from a woman aged 18-35 years in good health. What was sequenced was CD4+ T cells sorted from blood. The CDR3 spells CATSDTPGQGTDTQYF. The CDR3 DNA is TGTGCCACCAGTGATACTCCGGGACAGGGCACAGATACGCAGTATTTT.